The 9 T cell receptor beta chains presented below share a single source sample, sequenced in a study of Ad26.COV2.S vaccination and SARS-CoV-2 variants. Method: immunoSEQ multiplex PCR; TCRdb's copy keeps in-frame clones and lacks some. Among 300,000 to 350,000 clones listed, around 89% were seen once. Treatment of the sample: roughly 19 received Ad26.COV2.S at low or high dose, single or two shots; about 5 received placebo; per-sample allocation not given. Samples came from day 63 after the first vaccine or placebo injection. Specimen: peripheral blood, collected in a trial of Ad26.COV2.S vaccine versus placebo. The receptors derive from a person aged 18 to 65 who received the Ad26.COV2.S COVID-19 vaccine or a placebo.

This rearrangement joins TRBV19 to TRBJ2-3, with D perhaps TRBD2 (6 bases). Trimming removed 4 bases from V and 0 bases from J, with 11 bases in between. CDR3 length: 15 residues. Looked up from germline, CDR1 is LNHDA and CDR2 is SQIVND (reference sequence). CDR3 sequence (DNA): TGTGCCAGTAGTACGCCTGGGACTAGCACAGATACGCAGTATTTT. Its protein product is CASSTPGTSTDTQYF.

This chain uses TRBV7-2 with TRBJ1-5, with 9 bases fitting TRBD1. The CDR3 is made up of 15 amino acids. Trimming at V came to 3 bases and at J to 5 bases, leaving 5 bases not matched to a gene. The germline V gene has CDR1 SGHTA and CDR2 FQGNSA. Here the CDR3 reads CASSLGTGNYQPQHF. The DNA for the CDR3 is TGTGCCAGCAGCTTGGGGACAGGGAACTATCAGCCCCAGCATTTT.

This sequence joins TRBV6-5 and TRBJ1-1, with a possible D match to TRBD1 (5 bases). Between the trimmed V and J ends, which lost 2 bases and 4 bases, there was a span of 14 bases. CDR3 length equals 15 residues. Germline V gene sequence: CDR1 MNHEY, CDR2 SVGAGI. The CDR3 here is CASSYVGRRTTEAFF. DNA for the CDR3: TGTGCCAGCAGTTACGTGGGACGGCGGACCACTGAAGCTTTCTTT.

This clone was counted a single time. The chain employs TRBV19 and TRBJ2-2, with 11 bases that match TRBD2. This CDR3 is 17 amino acids long. Germline lookup yields CDR1 LNHDA and CDR2 SQIVND (reference sequence). The ends lost 7 bases at V and 0 bases at J; junction bases unmatched: 7. The CDR3: CASTPGTSGANTGELFF. The CDR3 DNA is TGTGCCAGTACCCCCGGGACTAGCGGAGCGAACACCGGGGAGCTGTTTTTT.

This clone was detected only a few times. The genes are TRBV14 and TRBJ2-7, with D perhaps assigned TRBD1 or TRBD2 (5 bases each). The CDR3 consists of 14 residues. Trimming left V 5 bases short and J 2 bases short, with 13 bases between. Germline lookup yields CDR1 SGHDN and CDR2 FVKESK. The CDR3 DNA reads as TGTGCCAGCAGCTATCGGGACGGCCCCTACGAGCAGTACTTC. Its translation: CASSYRDGPYEQYF.

This sequence joins TRBV18 and TRBJ1-5, with unresolved D. Trimming shortened V by 3 bases and J by 0 bases, and 12 bases separated the two germline ends. The CDR3 runs 16 residues. Germline V lookup: CDR1 KGHSH, CDR2 LQKENI. The CDR3 coding sequence is TGTGCCAGCTCACCGGCGGCGAGGATTAGCAATCAGCCCCAGCATTTT. The encoded protein is CASSPAARISNQPQHF.

This clone showed up just once. The V and J genes are TRBV30 and TRBJ1-2; D ambiguous. Trimming removed 1 base at V and 6 bases at J, with 15 bases between. CDR1 and CDR2 from the germline V gene are GTSNPN and SVGIG (reference sequence). This CDR3 has 14 amino acids. The CDR3: CAWSGVSGGDGYTF. Written as DNA, the CDR3 is TGTGCCTGGAGTGGGGTATCCGGTGGGGATGGCTACACCTTC.

The CDR3 spells CASSLSLAGEGDTQYF. The CDR3, as DNA: TGTGCCAGCAGCTTAAGCCTAGCGGGGGAAGGAGATACGCAGTATTTT. This sequence joins TRBV11-3 and TRBJ2-3; 10 bases are shared with TRBD2. Germline assignment: CDR1 SGHNT and CDR2 YENEEA. V was clipped by 2 bases and J by 5 bases; unmatched bases: 7. The CDR3 extends over 16 amino acids.

The chain recombines TRBV3-1 (or the pseudogene TRBV3-2) with TRBJ1-1; 7 bases line up with TRBD1. The V gene end was trimmed by 6 bases and the J gene end by 4 bases; junction bases not matched to a gene: 8. CDR1 is LGHDT, CDR2 YNNKEL, per germline (reference sequence). The CDR3 runs to 14 residues. CDR3 protein: CASRQGIGSTEAFF. CDR3 bases: TGTGCCAGCAGACAGGGGATCGGGAGCACTGAAGCTTTCTTT.